The entry below gives a single T cell receptor (beta chain) sequence along with its context. This record belongs to a study of blood T cells in healthy people across ages. A sample-barcoded 5' primer and a J-beta primer mix were used in a second PCR of roughly 7 to 12 cycles. TCRdb analysed the 5' RACE reads with MiXCR anew, one entry per CDR3 protein. The top ten clones hold approximately 32% of a sample with about 680,000 distinct CDR3 sequences, more than 40% of them seen once. V was clipped by 2 bases and J by 5 bases, with 2 bases between them. The CDR3 consists of 11 residues. Per the germline V gene, CDR1 is MNHNY and CDR2 is SVGAGI (reference sequence).

The receptor comes from a woman in her sixties or seventies in good health. The sample consisted of blood. V and J are TRBV6-6 and TRBJ2-3, with D unresolved. CDR3 in DNA: TGTGCCAGCAGTTACATAGATACGCAGTATTTT. The encoded protein is CASSYIDTQYF.